What follows are 31 T cell receptor beta chains derived from one specimen sequenced in a study of cytomegalovirus exposure and HLA in healthy donors. Use of 60 Vbeta and 13 Jbeta primers characterized the PCR. Clones were read by immunoSEQ multiplex PCR, and TCRdb kept only the in-frame ones, dropping some. Altogether 87,000 or so clones are present, around 60% being singletons, with the ten largest covering more than 2.5%. Input material: PBMCs. The receptors were gathered from a man in his sixties in good health and CMV-seronegative.

This clone appeared a single time. The chain links TRBV9 to TRBJ2-7; TRBD2 matches at 7 bases. CDR1 and CDR2 (germline): SGDLS, YYNGEE. The CDR3 covers 15 residues. After removal of 5 bases from V and 2 bases from J, the junction contained 10 bases not matched to a gene. The CDR3 nucleotides read TGTGCCAGCAGTCCTCATCTAGCGGCGCCCTACGAGCAGTACTTC. It is translated as CASSPHLAAPYEQYF.

The chain carries TRBV29-1 and TRBJ2-7, with D possibly TRBD2 on 6 matching bases. Germline CDR1 and CDR2: SQVTM and ANQGSEA. V shed 7 bases and J shed 1 base, with 11 bases lying between them. The CDR3 sequence is 12 residues long. CDR3 residues: CSAGDFSYEQYF. The CDR3, as DNA: TGCAGCGCCGGGGACTTTTCCTACGAGCAGTACTTC.

This clone is classed as medium-sized. The gene calls are TRBV30 and TRBJ2-3; D is perhaps TRBD2 (5 bases). Trimming removed 1 base at V and 5 bases at J, with 10 bases between. This CDR3 is built from 13 residues. Germline V gene sequence: CDR1 GTSNPN, CDR2 SVGIG (reference sequence). The DNA for the CDR3 is TGTGCCTGGAGTGGAGGAGGTGGAGATACGCAGTATTTT. Amino acids: CAWSGGGGDTQYF. Drawing the rest from reference TRBV30 and TRBJ2-3, the complete variable domain is SQTIHQWPATLVQPVGSPLSLECTVEGTSNPNLYWYRQAAGRGLQLLFYSVGIGQISSEVPQNLSASRPQDRQFILSSKKLLLSDSGFYLCAWSGGGGDTQYFGPGTRLTVL.

This chain links TRBV7-9 with TRBJ1-1; no firm D call. Trimming removed 5 bases at V and 0 bases at J, with 7 bases between. CDR1 SEHNR and CDR2 FQNEAQ come from the germline V gene (reference sequence). CDR3 length: 13 residues. DNA of the CDR3: TGTGCCAGCAGCCCGGTAATGAACACTGAAGCTTTCTTT. Amino acid sequence: CASSPVMNTEAFF.

The rearrangement joins TRBV5-5 to TRBJ1-2, with D perhaps matching TRBD1 (5 bases). CDR3 length equals 14 residues. Germline loops: CDR1 SGHKS, CDR2 YYEKEE (reference sequence). V lost 0 bases to trimming and J lost 6 bases, with 12 bases between them. CDR3 in DNA: TGTGCCAGCAGCTTGGCCGTGGGGACTGATGGCTACACCTTC. Its translation: CASSLAVGTDGYTF.

The chain recombines TRBV9 with TRBJ2-5, with 7 bases lining up with TRBD2. Germline CDR1 and CDR2: SGDLS and YYNGEE. V trimming: 1 base; J trimming: 5 bases; junction bases outside the gene matches: 11. This CDR3 comprises 16 residues. The CDR3 DNA reads TGTGCCAGCAGCGTAAGGGACCCCTCCGGGGGGGAGACCCAGTACTTC. Translation: CASSVRDPSGGETQYF.

This clone has more than one count but fewer than ten. The chain links TRBV6-6 to TRBJ2-7, with 7 bases fitting TRBD2. The V and J ends lost 6 bases and 3 bases, in that order; junction bases with no gene match: 8. This CDR3 comprises 14 residues. The V gene's germline CDR1 is MNHNY and CDR2 SVGAGI (reference sequence). The CDR3 sequence: CASRRPGGGYEQYF. The CDR3 coding sequence is TGTGCCAGCAGACGCCCGGGCGGGGGCTACGAGCAGTACTTC.

This clone is categorized as medium-sized. The gene calls are TRBV28 and TRBJ2-7; weak D call: TRBD1 (5 bases). The ends were cut back, 5 bases at V and 2 bases at J, with 13 bases in the middle. Looked up from germline, CDR1 is MDHEN and CDR2 is SYDVKM. This CDR3 spans 14 amino acids. The DNA for the CDR3 is TGTGCCAGCAGTGGAGACAGTCCTACCTACGAGCAGTACTTC. Translated, it gives CASSGDSPTYEQYF.

The V call is TRBV19, the J call TRBJ2-1; D ambiguous. The CDR3 sequence is 12 residues long. V was pared by 5 bases and J by 8 bases, with 10 bases between. Per germline, CDR1 LNHDA and CDR2 SQIVND (reference sequence). DNA for the CDR3: TGTGCCAGTAGTCCCGTCGGGTATGAGCAGTTCTTC. Its protein is CASSPVGYEQFF.

This clone was picked up a small number of times. V gene TRBV4-1 combines with J gene TRBJ1-2, with TRBD1 matching 7 bases. The germline CDR1 and CDR2 sequences are MGHRA and YSYEKL. This CDR3 has 12 amino acids. The V and J ends lost 2 bases and 8 bases, in that order; junction bases with no gene match: 2. CDR3: CASSQLDRGYTF. The CDR3 bases are TGCGCCAGCAGCCAATTGGACAGGGGCTACACCTTC.

As to this clone: This specimen includes other DNA sequences encoding the same CDR3. The chain joins TRBV7-8 to TRBJ2-7; 8 nucleotides align to TRBD2. Trimming took 4 bases from V and 3 from J; bases not matched to a gene: 8. The CDR3 sequence is 15 residues long. Germline CDR1 reads SGHVS; CDR2 reads FQNEAQ. CDR3 nucleotides: TGTGCCAGCAGCTCCTCCCTCCGGGGGGGCTACGAGCAGTACTTC. Translated, it gives CASSSSLRGGYEQYF.

The rearrangement joins TRBV7-2 to TRBJ2-1; 10 bases map to TRBD2. V was pared by 2 bases and J by 10 bases, with 8 bases of the junction left unmatched. CDR1 is SGHTA, CDR2 FQGNSA, per germline. This CDR3 comprises 15 residues. CDR3 in amino acids: CASSLSWIAGGEQFF. The CDR3 nucleotides read TGTGCCAGCAGCTTATCTTGGATAGCGGGGGGAGAGCAGTTCTTC.

The V gene is TRBV29-1, the J gene TRBJ2-2; a weak D match, TRBD2 (7 bases). The length of the CDR3 is 15 residues. The germline V gene encodes CDR1 SQVTM and CDR2 ANQGSEA. Trimming left V 6 bases short and J 4 bases short, with 18 bases between. The CDR3 here is CSVKAPGEGTGELFF. CDR3 nucleotide sequence: TGCAGCGTGAAGGCGCCAGGGGAGGGCACCGGGGAGCTGTTTTTT.

Concerning this clone itself: One end of the junction fails to match germline, which may point to a read error. The CDR3 reads CSSSLAGGDQPQHF. The DNA for the CDR3 is TGTTCCAGCAGCTTAGCGGGGGGGGACCAGCCCCAGCATTTT. This sequence joins TRBV7-9 and TRBJ1-5; a possible D gene is TRBD1 (5 bases). The CDR3 consists of 14 residues. The germline V gene has CDR1 SEHNR and CDR2 FQNEAQ (reference sequence).

This clone was seen at least ten times. The chain joins TRBV5-4 to TRBJ2-5; D might be TRBD2 (7 bases). The germline gives CDR1 SGHNT, CDR2 YYREEE (reference sequence). Deletions cut 1 base from V and 3 bases from J, with 13 bases between. This CDR3 is built from 15 residues. This CDR3 is CASSLKRGAKETQYF. In nucleotides, the CDR3 is TGTGCCAGCAGCTTGAAACGGGGGGCGAAAGAGACCCAGTACTTC.

This clone has a handful of counts. The chain couples TRBV5-1 to TRBJ1-6; D is uncertain. The CDR3 is 16 residues long. Between the trimmed V and J ends, which lost 4 bases and 3 bases, there was a span of 14 bases. CDR1 is SGHRS and CDR2 is YFSETQ in the germline V gene. The CDR3 DNA reads as TGCGCCAGCAGCCCGAGCGGTTCTTTCTATAATTCACCCCTCCACTTT. Encoded protein: CASSPSGSFYNSPLHF.

This clone was counted once. The chain uses TRBV28 and TRBJ1-4; unclear D gene. Looked up from germline, CDR1 is MDHEN and CDR2 is SYDVKM. This CDR3 contains 15 residues. The V end was cut by 4 bases, the J end by 0 bases, with 9 bases between. This CDR3 is CASSSASATNEKLFF. The CDR3 bases are TGTGCCAGCAGTTCAGCGTCAGCAACTAATGAAAAACTGTTTTTT.

V is TRBV5-1 and J is TRBJ2-3; possibly TRBD2 for D (5 bases). Germline V lookup: CDR1 SGHRS, CDR2 YFSETQ. V lost 4 bases and J 6 bases, leaving 9 bases between the germline ends. This CDR3 spans 12 amino acids. For the CDR3, the DNA is TGCGCCAGCAGCCTTGAGGGTGATACGCAGTATTTT. Protein: CASSLEGDTQYF. Together with reference TRBV5-1 and TRBJ2-3, the CDR3 gives the full variable domain: KAGVTQTPRYLIKTRGQQVTLSCSPISGHRSVSWYQQTPGQGLQFLFEYFSETQRNKGNFPGRFSGRQFSNSRSEMNVSTLELGDSALYLCASSLEGDTQYFGPGTRLTVL.

This clone has just a few counts. The V call is TRBV11-3, the J call TRBJ2-3; weak D call: TRBD2 (6 bases). Per germline, CDR1 SGHNT and CDR2 YENEEA. The CDR3 has 15 amino acids. V was clipped by 1 base and J by 3 bases, with 11 bases between them. DNA for the CDR3: TGTGCCAGCAGCTTAGGGCTAAGCGGGACAGATACGCAGTATTTT. It encodes CASSLGLSGTDTQYF. The complete variable domain, with remaining parts taken from reference TRBV11-3 and TRBJ2-3, reads EAGVVQSPRYKIIEKKQPVAFWCNPISGHNTLYWYLQNLGQGPELLIRYENEEAVDDSQLPKDRFSAERLKGVDSTLKIQPAELGDSAVYLCASSLGLSGTDTQYFGPGTRLTVL.

As concerns this clone: At one end the junction does not follow the germline gene, possibly because of a read error. The chain carries TRBV6-1 and TRBJ2-7, with D tentatively TRBD1 (6 bases). The CDR3 totals 14 residues. Germline V lookup: CDR1 MNHNS, CDR2 SASEGT. CDR3 bases: TGTGCCAGCAGCCCTCAGGGGTTACCCTACGGGCAGTACTTC. Its protein product is CASSPQGLPYGQYF.

Turning to this clone: The junction departs from germline at one end; a sequencing error may be responsible. J is TRBJ1-1 and V is TRBV7-9; D is uncertain. This CDR3 comprises 13 residues. CDR1 and CDR2 (germline): SEHNR, FQNEAQ (reference sequence). In nucleotides, the CDR3 is TGTTCCAGCAGCATACGGTCTAACACTGAAGCTTTCTTT. This translates into CSSSIRSNTEAFF. Variable domain in full (rest from reference TRBV7-9 and TRBJ1-1): DTGVSQNPRHKITKRGQNVTFRCDPISEHNRLYWYRQTLGQGPEFLTYFQNEAQLEKSRLLSDRFSAERPKGSFSTLEIQRTEQGDSAMYLCSSSIRSNTEAFFGQGTRLTVV.

The chain carries TRBV2 and TRBJ2-5, with D possibly TRBD2 on 5 matching bases. The J call is doubtful: the DNA matches TRBJ2-7 better. This CDR3 spans 12 amino acids. The germline V gene has CDR1 SNHLY and CDR2 FYNNEI. CDR3: CASSGDSYEQYF. DNA for the CDR3: TGTGCCAGCAGCGGGGACTCCTACGAGCAGTACTTC.

The chain employs TRBV19 and TRBJ2-4, with TRBD2 matching over 8 bases. This CDR3 contains 16 residues. With 6 bases clipped from V and 0 bases from J, the junction kept 7 bases outside the gene matches. Germline V gene lookup returns CDR1 LNHDA and CDR2 SQIVND (reference sequence). The CDR3 coding sequence is TGTGCCAGTAGCCTTTCGGGGGGGCTAGCCAAAAACATTCAGTACTTC. Encoded protein: CASSLSGGLAKNIQYF.

The sample holds a few counts of this clone. The chain carries TRBV11-1 and TRBJ2-1; 10 bases match TRBD2. The CDR3 has 17 residues. Germline V lookup: CDR1 SGHAT, CDR2 FQDESV (reference sequence). V was pared by 5 bases and J by 0 bases, with 7 bases of the junction left unmatched. In nucleotides, the CDR3 is TGTGCCAGCAGCCCGAAGAGCGGGGGGGGCTCCTACAATGAGCAGTTCTTC. Amino acids: CASSPKSGGGSYNEQFF. Full variable domain (outside the CDR3, taken from reference TRBV11-1 and TRBJ2-1): EAEVAQSPRYKITEKSQAVAFWCDPISGHATLYWYRQILGQGPELLVQFQDESVVDDSQLPKDRFSAERLKGVDSTLKIQPAELGDSAMYLCASSPKSGGGSYNEQFFGPGTRLTVL.

There are a few counts of this clone. V and J are TRBV30 and TRBJ2-7, with 11 positions matching TRBD2. Unmatched junction bases numbered 9, after V lost 2 bases and J lost 3 bases. The CDR3 consists of 16 residues. Germline-derived CDR1 and CDR2 are GTSNPN and SVGIG (reference sequence). CDR3 DNA sequence: TGTGCCTGGAGTAGGAAAGCTAGCGGGAGGTTCTACGAGCAGTACTTC. Protein: CAWSRKASGRFYEQYF.

V is TRBV28 and J is TRBJ1-4; TRBD1 matches at 7 bases. The J segment lost 7 bases and the V segment lost 7 bases, leaving 9 bases of the junction unmatched. The CDR3 is 14 residues long. The germline CDR1 and CDR2 sequences are MDHEN and SYDVKM. CDR3 residues: CASNPDRAGEKLFF. The CDR3 DNA follows: TGTGCCAGCAATCCCGACAGGGCAGGTGAAAAACTGTTTTTT.

This chain connects TRBV6-5 to TRBJ1-6; the D gene is possibly TRBD1 (6 bases). The CDR3 contains 15 residues. The V gene lost 2 bases and the J gene lost 6 bases, with 11 bases spanning the gap. The germline CDR1 and CDR2 sequences are MNHEY and SVGAGI. For the CDR3, the DNA is TGTGCCAGCAGTTACGCTCGGGGGGCTAATTCACCCCTCCACTTT. This gives the protein CASSYARGANSPLHF.

The rearrangement joins TRBV5-1 to TRBJ2-5, with a possible D match to TRBD1 (7 bases). Looked up from germline, CDR1 is SGHRS and CDR2 is YFSETQ. V lost 1 base, J lost 5 bases, and 9 bases lay in between. CDR3 length: 13 residues. The CDR3, as DNA: TGCGCCAGCAGCTTGTCAGGGGGGGAGACCCAGTACTTC. Encoded protein: CASSLSGGETQYF.

This chain joins TRBV19 and TRBJ1-2; D is ambiguous. Trimming pared 6 bases from V and 6 bases from J, leaving 11 bases between. This CDR3 is 12 amino acids long. The germline V gene encodes CDR1 LNHDA and CDR2 SQIVND (reference sequence). CDR3 coding DNA: TGTGCCAGTAGGTTTGGAGGGAATGGCTACACCTTC. Translated, it gives CASRFGGNGYTF.

The chain links TRBV7-9 to TRBJ2-5; D perhaps matches TRBD1 (6 bases). Germline V gene lookup returns CDR1 SEHNR and CDR2 FQNEAQ (reference sequence). The CDR3 totals 15 residues. V lost 1 base and J lost 1, with 10 bases in between. CDR3 loop: CASSLVGGPQETQYF. For the CDR3, the DNA is TGTGCCAGCAGCTTAGTAGGGGGACCCCAAGAGACCCAGTACTTC.

V gene TRBV2 combines with J gene TRBJ1-3, with D possibly matching TRBD1 (5 bases). V was cut by 3 bases and J by 8 bases, with 14 bases left in between. The CDR3 totals 14 residues. Germline CDR1 reads SNHLY; CDR2 reads FYNNEI. CDR3 DNA sequence: TGTGCCAGCAGTGATCTGGGGGAGGAGGACACCATATATTTT. It translates to CASSDLGEEDTIYF.